A single sample gave rise to the 27 T cell receptor beta chains below, sequenced in a study of lymphopenia after photon versus proton radiotherapy. Measured with immunoSEQ multiplex PCR; TCRdb has only the in-frame clones, and not every one. The sample lists around 59,000 clones, roughly 83% occurring once. The sample consisted of peripheral blood, taken from a patient treated with proton-based radiotherapy. Source of these receptors: a man between 60 and 70 years old with pancreatic cancer.

This CDR3 is CASSFGGEETQYF. CDR3 coding DNA: TGTGCCAGCAGCTTCGGGGGAGAAGAGACCCAGTACTTC. The chain combines TRBV11-3 with TRBJ2-5; tentative D call: TRBD2 (6 bases). The V end was cut by 3 bases, the J end by 3 bases, with 8 bases between. This CDR3 comprises 13 residues. Per the germline V gene, CDR1 is SGHNT and CDR2 is YENEEA. The full variable domain, its missing parts supplied by reference TRBV11-3 and TRBJ2-5, is EAGVVQSPRYKIIEKKQPVAFWCNPISGHNTLYWYLQNLGQGPELLIRYENEEAVDDSQLPKDRFSAERLKGVDSTLKIQPAELGDSAVYLCASSFGGEETQYFGPGTRLLVL.

V usage is TRBV11-2 and J usage is TRBJ1-2; 12 bases line up with TRBD1. From germline, CDR1 is SGHAT and CDR2 FQNNGV. This CDR3 is 17 amino acids long. The V segment lost 4 bases and the J segment 3 bases; nucleotides outside the gene matches: 9. CDR3 sequence: CASSSIGTGGYDYGYTF. Here the CDR3 DNA reads TGTGCCAGCAGCTCGATCGGGACAGGGGGCTACGACTATGGCTACACCTTC. The whole variable domain, filled in from reference TRBV11-2 and TRBJ1-2, reads EAGVAQSPRYKIIEKRQSVAFWCNPISGHATLYWYQQILGQGPKLLIQFQNNGVVDDSQLPKDRFSAERLKGVDSTLKIQPAKLEDSAVYLCASSSIGTGGYDYGYTFGSGTRLTVV.

CDR3 sequence: CASSQDWGAGGGYTF. CDR3 DNA sequence: TGCGCCAGCAGCCAAGATTGGGGGGCCGGGGGGGGCTACACCTTC. The J gene is TRBJ1-2, the V gene TRBV4-3, with TRBD1 as a possible D gene (6 bases). Trimming shortened V by 0 bases and J by 8 bases, and 16 bases separated the two germline ends. There are 15 residues in the CDR3. The V gene's germline CDR1 is LGHNA and CDR2 YSLEER.

The chain couples TRBV28 to TRBJ1-4, with D perhaps matching TRBD1 (5 bases). Trimming stripped 2 bases from V and 6 bases from J, with 13 bases between. Germline CDR1 MDHEN, CDR2 SYDVKM. This CDR3 is built from 15 residues. In DNA, the CDR3 is TGTGCCAGCAGTTTAGGAGGGGCGCTTTATGAAAAACTGTTTTTT. It translates to CASSLGGALYEKLFF.

The V call is TRBV19, the J call TRBJ2-7; no clear D gene. There are 13 residues in the CDR3. Between the trimmed V and J ends, which lost 4 bases and 9 bases, there was a span of 16 bases. CDR1 LNHDA and CDR2 SQIVND come from the germline V gene (reference sequence). CDR3 bases: TGTGCCAGTAGTAAGGGCCCTAAGCTGGCGCAGTACTTC. This sequence encodes CASSKGPKLAQYF.

The chain combines TRBV11-3 with TRBJ2-2, with unresolved D. Germline CDR1 and CDR2: SGHNT and YENEEA. The ends were cut back, 6 bases at V and 2 bases at J, with 13 bases in the middle. The CDR3 spans 15 residues. CDR3 DNA sequence: TGTGCCAGCAGTTCACGGCGGCAAAACACCGGGGAGCTGTTTTTT. As protein: CASSSRRQNTGELFF.

This clone was observed a few times. The V and J genes are TRBV29-1 and TRBJ2-7; TRBD2 matches at 8 bases. From germline, CDR1 is SQVTM and CDR2 ANQGSEA. The CDR3 sequence is 12 residues long. The junction had 5 bases not matched to a gene; V was cut back by 4 bases and J by 6 bases. The CDR3 nucleotides are TGCAGCGTTGCCGGGACTAGTTCCGAGCAGTACTTC. Translated, it gives CSVAGTSSEQYF.

This chain uses TRBV14 with TRBJ1-1, with 8 bases fitting TRBD1. Per the germline V gene, CDR1 is SGHDN and CDR2 is FVKESK. V dropped 2 bases and J dropped 2; count of bases not matched to a gene: 7. This CDR3 comprises 16 residues. In DNA form, the CDR3 reads TGTGCCAGCAGCCAAAAGACCGGGACAGGAAACACTGAAGCTTTCTTT. This sequence encodes CASSQKTGTGNTEAFF.

The rearrangement uses TRBV19 and TRBJ1-2; D gene uncertain. Germline assignment: CDR1 LNHDA and CDR2 SQIVND (reference sequence). This CDR3 has 13 amino acids. Trimming took off 7 bases at V and 7 bases at J, with 16 bases between the two ends. CDR3 loop: CASKGDGLSGYTF. CDR3 DNA sequence: TGTGCCAGTAAGGGTGATGGGCTCAGTGGCTACACCTTC.

V gene TRBV2 combines with J gene TRBJ2-3; D remains unclear. Germline CDR1 is SNHLY and CDR2 is FYNNEI. V was cut by 6 bases and J by 1 base, with 20 bases left in between. The CDR3 loop spans 17 amino acids. Written as DNA, the CDR3 is TGTGCCAGCAGGAAACTCGTGGCGGAGTCTCGCACAGATACGCAGTATTTT. Residues: CASRKLVAESRTDTQYF.

The V and J genes are TRBV4-2 and TRBJ2-7, with 7 bases matching TRBD1. This CDR3 spans 15 amino acids. Germline assignment: CDR1 LGHNA and CDR2 YNFKEQ. The J segment lost 3 bases and the V segment lost 0 bases, leaving 5 bases of the junction unmatched. DNA for the CDR3: TGTGCCAGCAGCCAAGATCGGGGACAGTACTACGAGCAGTACTTC. Translation: CASSQDRGQYYEQYF.

The chain uses TRBV2 and TRBJ1-4; D is unresolved. CDR1 and CDR2 from the germline V gene are SNHLY and FYNNEI. Trimming pared 4 bases from V and 5 bases from J, leaving 11 bases between. The CDR3 is 14 residues long. Written as DNA, the CDR3 is TGTGCCAGCAGTGTCTTGTGGGAGAATGAAAAACTGTTTTTT. Translating gives CASSVLWENEKLFF. Looking up the rest from reference TRBV2 and TRBJ1-4 gives the full variable domain: EPEVTQTPSHQVTQMGQEVILRCVPISNHLYFYWYRQILGQKVEFLVSFYNNEISEKSEIFDDQFSVERPDGSNFTLKIRSTKLEDSAMYFCASSVLWENEKLFFGSGTQLSVL.

This clone appeared once. The chain recombines TRBV28 with TRBJ2-1, with D possibly being TRBD2 (5 bases). Trimming pared 7 bases from V and 0 bases from J, leaving 16 bases between. The germline CDR1 and CDR2 sequences are MDHEN and SYDVKM. CDR3 length: 16 amino acids. The CDR3 loop reads CASTLGDDRSYNEQFF. The DNA of the CDR3 is TGTGCCAGCACCCTCGGGGATGACCGCTCCTACAATGAGCAGTTCTTC.

The chain couples TRBV6-1 to TRBJ2-5; no clear D gene. The CDR3 has 13 residues. V shed 3 bases and J shed 5 bases, with 10 bases lying between them. The germline gives CDR1 MNHNS, CDR2 SASEGT. The DNA of the CDR3 is TGTGCCAGCAGTGACATTCTGATGGAGACCCAGTACTTC. Translating gives CASSDILMETQYF.

The chain employs TRBV5-8 and TRBJ2-5; TRBD1 aligns across 8 bases. Trimming removed 0 bases from V and 2 bases from J; junction bases left unmatched: 6. Germline V lookup: CDR1 SGHTS, CDR2 YDEGEE. The CDR3 sequence is 16 residues long. The CDR3 sequence is CASSLVTGGNQETQYF. Written as DNA, the CDR3 is TGTGCCAGCAGCTTGGTTACAGGGGGGAATCAAGAGACCCAGTACTTC.

The chain uses TRBV5-1 and TRBJ1-1; D may be TRBD1 (5 bases). The CDR3 length is 15 residues. Germline V gene sequence: CDR1 SGHRS, CDR2 YFSETQ. The germline V and J ends were trimmed by 7 bases and 2 bases, with 18 bases remaining between them. CDR3 region: CASQPYDRLNTEAFF. Here the CDR3 DNA reads TGCGCCAGCCAACCATACGACAGATTAAACACTGAAGCTTTCTTT.

The V and J genes are TRBV28 and TRBJ2-1; 7 nucleotides agree with TRBD2. V gave up 3 bases and J gave up 6 bases; unmatched junction bases: 8. This CDR3 spans 15 amino acids. Germline assignment: CDR1 MDHEN and CDR2 SYDVKM. The CDR3 region is CASSLGGRIGNEQFF. The CDR3 DNA follows: TGTGCCAGCAGTTTGGGGGGGAGGATTGGCAATGAGCAGTTCTTC.

In its sample, this clone was seen once. The chain couples TRBV6-6 to TRBJ2-5; the match to TRBD2 covers 8 bases. Germline CDR1 is MNHNY and CDR2 is SVGAGI (reference sequence). V was clipped by 8 bases and J by 3 bases; unmatched bases: 11. The CDR3 contains 15 residues. The DNA for the CDR3 is TGTGCCAGCGGTACTGAACTAGCGGTGAAAGAGACCCAGTACTTC. The encoded protein is CASGTELAVKETQYF.

This chain links TRBV2 with TRBJ2-2; 7 positions match TRBD1. Trimming cost V 2 bases and J 2 bases; bases outside gene matches: 2. Looked up from germline, CDR1 is SNHLY and CDR2 is FYNNEI. The CDR3 has 15 residues. The CDR3 spells CASSERGLNTGELFF. Written as DNA, the CDR3 is TGTGCCAGCAGTGAAAGGGGGCTTAACACCGGGGAGCTGTTTTTT.

The rearrangement links TRBV2 to TRBJ2-5; the D call may be TRBD1 or TRBD2 (5 bases each). Trimming took off 4 bases at V and 3 bases at J, with 9 bases between the two ends. The CDR3 spans 13 residues. CDR1 and CDR2 (germline): SNHLY, FYNNEI. CDR3 DNA: TGTGCCAGCAGTGCAGGGACCAAAGAGACCCAGTACTTC. It encodes CASSAGTKETQYF. The full variable domain, with the rest looked up from reference TRBV2 and TRBJ2-5, is EPEVTQTPSHQVTQMGQEVILRCVPISNHLYFYWYRQILGQKVEFLVSFYNNEISEKSEIFDDQFSVERPDGSNFTLKIRSTKLEDSAMYFCASSAGTKETQYFGPGTRLLVL.

The V and J genes are TRBV5-4 and TRBJ2-1; 9 bases fit TRBD1. The CDR3 consists of 13 residues. CDR1 SGHNT and CDR2 YYREEE come from the germline V gene (reference sequence). The V and J ends lost 3 bases and 7 bases, in that order; junction bases with no gene match: 2. The CDR3 sequence is CASSWTGDNEQFF. CDR3 in DNA: TGTGCCAGCAGCTGGACAGGGGATAATGAGCAGTTCTTC.

This chain connects TRBV4-1 to TRBJ2-7; 15 positions match TRBD2. CDR3 size: 15 residues. From germline, CDR1 is MGHRA and CDR2 YSYEKL. With 4 bases clipped from V and 4 bases from J, the junction kept 2 bases outside the gene matches. In DNA, the CDR3 is TGCGCCAGCAGCCCCGGACTAGCGGGAGGGTACGAGCAGTACTTC. Translation: CASSPGLAGGYEQYF.

The CDR3 sequence: CASSFRQGTSRDTDTQYF. Here the CDR3 DNA reads TGTGCCAGCAGCTTCCGCCAAGGTACTAGCCGGGACACAGATACGCAGTATTTT. This rearrangement joins TRBV7-6 to TRBJ2-3; possibly TRBD2 for D (6 bases). The CDR3 loop spans 18 amino acids. In germline, CDR1 is SGHVS, CDR2 FNYEAQ. V was pared by 3 bases and J by 2 bases, with 21 bases between.

J is TRBJ2-1 and V is TRBV7-2, with TRBD2 matching 12 bases. The length of the CDR3 is 14 residues. Looked up from germline, CDR1 is SGHTA and CDR2 is FQGNSA. With 1 base clipped from V and 12 bases from J, the junction kept 4 bases outside the gene matches. CDR3 bases: TGTGCCAGCAGCTTAGTACTAGCGGGAGGAGTGCAGTTCTTC. Translated: CASSLVLAGGVQFF.

The chain recombines TRBV2 with TRBJ1-5; D unclear. Germline V gives CDR1 SNHLY, CDR2 FYNNEI. The CDR3 runs 13 residues. V lost 7 bases to trimming and J lost 3 bases, with 10 bases between them. The DNA of the CDR3 is TGTGCCAGCACATTTGGTCCCAATCAGCCCCAGCATTTT. Translation gives CASTFGPNQPQHF.

The rearrangement joins TRBV14 to TRBJ1-2, with D hard to call. The CDR3 runs 15 residues. Trimming took off 1 base at V and 8 bases at J, with 17 bases between the two ends. The germline V gene encodes CDR1 SGHDN and CDR2 FVKESK. CDR3 region: CASSQAAGQPGGYTF. The DNA of the CDR3 is TGTGCCAGCAGCCAAGCAGCGGGCCAGCCGGGGGGCTACACCTTC. Full variable domain (outside the CDR3, taken from reference TRBV14 and TRBJ1-2): EAGVTQFPSHSVIEKGQTVTLRCDPISGHDNLYWYRRVMGKEIKFLLHFVKESKQDESGMPNNRFLAERTGGTYSTLKVQPAELEDSGVYFCASSQAAGQPGGYTFGSGTRLTVV.

In its sample, this clone was seen a few times. V is TRBV6-5 and J is TRBJ2-7; 7 nucleotides align to TRBD1. J lost 3 bases, V lost 6 bases, and 5 bases had no gene match. Germline V lookup: CDR1 MNHEY, CDR2 SVGAGI. This CDR3 comprises 13 residues. CDR3 nucleotide sequence: TGTGCCAGCAGGCTCCGGGACAGCTACGAGCAGTACTTC. This translates into CASRLRDSYEQYF.